These 12 T cell receptor beta chains came from one sample sequenced in a study of shared clonotypes between healthy human individuals. Produced via immunoSEQ multiplex PCR; TCRdb's table is partial and in-frame only. The table lists about 2 million clones, 85% to 95% of them singletons. Sequencing was performed on naive CD4+ T cells sorted from blood. Described subset: CD45RA+ positively selected. The receptors were sampled from a man between 18 and 29 years old in good health.

The rearrangement joins TRBV6-1 to TRBJ1-1, with D tentatively TRBD1 (6 bases). The CDR3 has 14 residues. Germline CDR1 reads MNHNS; CDR2 reads SASEGT. V was cut by 3 bases and J by 6 bases, with 14 bases left in between. The CDR3 loop is CASSERGFKPEAFF. CDR3 nucleotide sequence: TGTGCCAGCAGTGAGAGGGGGTTCAAGCCTGAAGCTTTCTTT.

The sample holds one count of this clone. The chain has TRBV6-5 and TRBJ1-6; D uncertain. There are 15 residues in the CDR3. Germline V gene sequence: CDR1 MNHEY, CDR2 SVGAGI. Deletions cut 7 bases from V and 6 bases from J, with 16 bases between. For the CDR3, the DNA is TGTGCCAGCACCACACACCCAGGAGGTAATTCACCCCTCCACTTT. It encodes CASTTHPGGNSPLHF.

The V and J genes are TRBV7-8 and TRBJ1-4; maybe TRBD1 (5 bases). V gave up 1 base and J gave up 5 bases, with 11 bases separating them. The CDR3 is made up of 15 amino acids. The germline CDR1 and CDR2 sequences are SGHVS and FQNEAQ. CDR3 nucleotide sequence: TGTGCCAGCAGCTTAGAGGGGACGGTGAATGAAAAACTGTTTTTT. Translated: CASSLEGTVNEKLFF.

This chain uses TRBV18 with TRBJ1-5, with no clear D. CDR1 is KGHSH, CDR2 LQKENI, per germline. The CDR3 runs 15 residues. Trimming removed 2 bases from V and 0 bases from J, with 8 bases in between. CDR3 in amino acids: CASSPSGNSNQPQHF. For the CDR3, the DNA is TGTGCCAGCTCACCATCCGGGAATAGCAATCAGCCCCAGCATTTT.

This sequence joins TRBV11-2 and TRBJ2-1; 14 nucleotides agree with TRBD2. V shed 5 bases, J shed 3 bases, and the junction held 12 bases outside the gene matches. CDR3 length: 19 residues. Germline CDR1 is SGHAT and CDR2 is FQNNGV. This CDR3 is CASSVTGTSGGYLYNEQFF. For the CDR3, the DNA is TGTGCCAGCAGCGTTACCGGGACTAGCGGGGGTTACCTCTACAATGAGCAGTTCTTC.

This clone has a handful of counts. Other nucleotide sequences from this sample produce the same CDR3. The chain employs TRBV6-5 and TRBJ1-1; D perhaps matches TRBD1 (5 bases). The CDR3 runs to 12 residues. Germline loops: CDR1 MNHEY, CDR2 SVGAGI. Between the trimmed V and J ends, which lost 6 bases and 6 bases, there was a span of 11 bases. CDR3 loop: CASSPQGSEAFF. As DNA, the CDR3 is TGTGCCAGCAGCCCTCAGGGTTCTGAAGCTTTCTTT.

In its sample, this clone was seen once. This chain connects TRBV28 to TRBJ2-7; weak D call: TRBD2 (5 bases). Between the trimmed V and J ends, which lost 6 bases and 7 bases, there was a span of 16 bases. CDR3 length: 13 residues. The germline V gene encodes CDR1 MDHEN and CDR2 SYDVKM. The CDR3 loop reads CASSLRPPGEQYF. CDR3 sequence (DNA): TGTGCCAGCAGCCTCCGCCCCCCGGGAGAGCAGTACTTC.

The V gene is TRBV5-6, the J gene TRBJ2-5; D gene ambiguous. Between the trimmed V and J ends, which lost 3 bases and 5 bases, there was a span of 14 bases. The CDR3 loop spans 14 amino acids. Germline loops: CDR1 SGHDT, CDR2 YYEEEE. The CDR3 DNA is TGTGCCAGCAGCTCCGGGCTCATTCGGGAGACCCAGTACTTC. Its translation is CASSSGLIRETQYF. Filled out from reference TRBV5-6 and TRBJ2-5, the complete variable domain reads DAGVTQSPTHLIKTRGQQVTLRCSPKSGHDTVSWYQQALGQGPQFIFQYYEEEERQRGNFPDRFSGHQFPNYSSELNVNALLLGDSALYLCASSSGLIRETQYFGPGTRLLVL.

The table lists this clone with a count of one. The gene calls are TRBV9 and TRBJ1-1; perhaps TRBD1 as D (5 bases). Trimming took 0 bases from V and 5 from J, leaving 11 bases between them. The germline CDR1 and CDR2 sequences are SGDLS and YYNGEE. The CDR3 extends over 14 amino acids. CDR3 coding DNA: TGTGCCAGCAGCGTAGGGGGCCGGCCGACTGAAGCTTTCTTT. Translation: CASSVGGRPTEAFF.

This chain connects TRBV18 to TRBJ1-6; D remains unclear. This CDR3 has 14 amino acids. The V end lost 3 bases, the J end lost 7 bases, and 10 bases lay between the germline ends. The V gene's germline CDR1 is KGHSH and CDR2 LQKENI. DNA of the CDR3: TGTGCCAGCTCACCGGACGGGAGGAATTCACCCCTCCACTTT. Translation: CASSPDGRNSPLHF. The full variable domain, in which reference TRBV18 and TRBJ1-6 provide the parts outside the CDR3, is NAGVMQNPRHLVRRRGQEARLRCSPMKGHSHVYWYRQLPEEGLKFMVYLQKENIIDESGMPKERFSAEFPKEGPSILRIQQVVRGDSAAYFCASSPDGRNSPLHFGNGTRLTVT.

The rearrangement uses TRBV7-2 and TRBJ2-2, with a possible D match to TRBD2 (5 bases). The length of the CDR3 is 15 residues. V lost 6 bases to trimming and J lost 3 bases, with 14 bases between them. Germline CDR1 SGHTA, CDR2 FQGNSA. Here the CDR3 DNA reads TGTGCCAGCAGGTCCATGAGCGGTTACACCGGGGAGCTGTTTTTT. This encodes CASRSMSGYTGELFF.

V and J are TRBV4-3 and TRBJ2-1; 11 bases map to TRBD2. Germline V gene sequence: CDR1 LGHNA, CDR2 YSLEER. The CDR3 covers 21 residues. Trimming cost V 0 bases and J 7 bases; bases outside gene matches: 20. DNA of the CDR3: TGCGCCAGCAGCCAAGAGCATCCCCCCGTAGCGGGAGGGGTGGGTCGTAATGAGCAGTTCTTC. Translated: CASSQEHPPVAGGVGRNEQFF.